This passage covers 18 T cell receptor beta chains from one sample sequenced in a study of blood T cell repertoires in COVID-19. Here immunoSEQ multiplex PCR was the method, and the copy in TCRdb shows in-frame clones only, minus some. The table includes 180,000 or so clones, under 85% detected once. Sequenced sample: peripheral blood. All receptors derive from a woman of 80 years or more with acute or convalescent COVID-19.

The chain employs TRBV11-2 and TRBJ2-3, with 7 bases fitting TRBD2. Germline lookup yields CDR1 SGHAT and CDR2 FQNNGV. The CDR3 has 15 amino acids. The ends lost 5 bases at V and 2 bases at J; junction bases unmatched: 7. The CDR3 bases are TGTGCCAGCAGCGTAGGCCTAGCGGTCACAGATACGCAGTATTTT. Its translation is CASSVGLAVTDTQYF.

The chain couples TRBV6-5 to TRBJ2-7, with 9 positions matching TRBD2. This CDR3 has 16 residues. J was trimmed by 4 bases and V by 2 bases; bases with no gene match: 9. Germline loops: CDR1 MNHEY, CDR2 SVGAGI. CDR3 nucleotide sequence: TGTGCCAGCAGTTACGGGCTGCGGGGGGGCGCGTACGAGCAGTACTTC. Its translation: CASSYGLRGGAYEQYF.

The genes are TRBV9 and TRBJ1-2, with a possible D match to TRBD1 (5 bases). Germline V gives CDR1 SGDLS, CDR2 YYNGEE. Trimming stripped 0 bases from V and 1 base from J, with 10 bases between. The CDR3 is 15 amino acids. The CDR3 here is CASSVGTGGNYGYTF. The CDR3, as DNA: TGTGCCAGCAGCGTAGGGACCGGGGGTAACTATGGCTACACCTTC.

The chain carries TRBV4-3 and TRBJ2-7; D unresolved. Trimming took 4 bases from V and 5 from J, leaving 18 bases between them. Germline values: CDR1 LGHNA, CDR2 YSLEER. There are 15 residues in the CDR3. CDR3 sequence reads: CASSPYGGSGHEQYF. The CDR3 DNA reads TGCGCCAGCAGCCCCTACGGCGGCAGTGGCCACGAGCAGTACTTC.

In its sample, this clone was seen a few times. A much larger clone differs by one base, so this may be a read error. Other DNA sequences within the sample encode an identical CDR3. The chain carries TRBV7-3 and TRBJ1-1, with TRBD1 identical over 11 bases. V lost 5 bases, J lost 5 bases, and 4 bases stayed unmatched. The germline V gene encodes CDR1 SGHTA and CDR2 FQGTGA. There are 14 residues in the CDR3. CDR3 residues: CASSPGTGGTEAFF. The DNA for the CDR3 is TGTGCCAGCAGCCCAGGGACAGGGGGGACTGAAGCTTTCTTT.

The chain has TRBV4-1 and TRBJ2-3; D might be TRBD2 (7 bases). Per the germline V gene, CDR1 is MGHRA and CDR2 is YSYEKL. The CDR3 is made up of 15 amino acids. V was shortened by 3 bases and J by 2 bases, with 12 bases between the two germline ends. The CDR3 reads CASSQRGPATDTQYF. The CDR3 nucleotides are TGCGCCAGCAGCCAGCGGGGGCCTGCCACAGATACGCAGTATTTT.

The CDR3 sequence is CASSFTVGASYNEQFF. CDR3 nucleotide sequence: TGCGCCAGCAGCTTTACCGTGGGGGCCTCCTACAATGAGCAGTTCTTC. The genes are TRBV5-1 and TRBJ2-1, with D possibly TRBD1 on 6 matching bases. This CDR3 comprises 16 residues. Germline CDR1 SGHRS, CDR2 YFSETQ. The V gene lost 2 bases and the J gene lost 0 bases, with 12 bases spanning the gap.

The chain joins TRBV3-1 (or the pseudogene TRBV3-2) to TRBJ2-5; D is undetermined. V lost 4 bases to trimming and J lost 1 base, with 10 bases between them. This CDR3 has 14 residues. Germline lookup yields CDR1 LGHDT and CDR2 YNNKEL (reference sequence). The CDR3 sequence is CASSPDRIQETQYF. CDR3 DNA sequence: TGTGCCAGCAGCCCAGACCGTATCCAAGAGACCCAGTACTTC.

The V and J genes are TRBV7-3 and TRBJ2-2; 13 nucleotides match TRBD2. Per germline, CDR1 SGHTA and CDR2 FQGTGA. Germline trimming cut 5 bases from V and 5 bases from J; bases unmatched to any gene: 5. This CDR3 region has 16 residues. CDR3 protein: CASSPGTSGTTGELFF. CDR3 DNA sequence: TGTGCCAGCAGCCCAGGGACTAGCGGGACGACCGGGGAGCTGTTTTTT.

This clone occurred a few times. One junction end disagrees with the germline gene, perhaps due to a read error. This chain connects TRBV7-2 to TRBJ1-2; tentatively, D is TRBD1 (5 bases). There are 11 residues in the CDR3. Germline V lookup: CDR1 SGHTA, CDR2 FQGNSA. CDR3 protein: CASSWGRETPF. The CDR3 DNA reads TGTGCCAGCAGCTGGGGACGGGAGACGCCCTTC.

The chain combines TRBV4-1 with TRBJ2-1; a possible D gene is TRBD2 (5 bases). CDR1 MGHRA and CDR2 YSYEKL come from the germline V gene. Trimming took 1 base from V and 6 from J, leaving 16 bases between them. The CDR3 runs to 16 residues. In DNA, the CDR3 is TGCGCCAGCAGCCAAGGAACCCTGTTTCGGGGCAATGAGCAGTTCTTC. This translates into CASSQGTLFRGNEQFF.

V is TRBV18 and J is TRBJ2-3; D remains ambiguous. V gave up 5 bases and J gave up 0 bases, with 12 bases separating them. This CDR3 comprises 15 residues. The germline CDR1 and CDR2 sequences are KGHSH and LQKENI. The DNA for the CDR3 is TGTGCCAGCTCAGCGAGTCCGATTAGCACAGATACGCAGTATTTT. Protein sequence: CASSASPISTDTQYF.

The rearrangement uses TRBV10-3 and TRBJ2-7; TRBD2 is a possible D gene (6 bases). The CDR3 has 14 residues. Trimming took 6 bases from V and 5 from J, leaving 17 bases between them. Germline CDR1 reads ENHRY; CDR2 reads SYGVKD. The CDR3 spells CAISSGRGGNEQYF. The DNA of the CDR3 is TGTGCCATCAGCTCGGGACGGGGCGGGAACGAGCAGTACTTC.

The CDR3 sequence is CASSVEASGGDEQFF. The CDR3, as DNA: TGTGCCAGCAGCGTAGAGGCTAGCGGGGGAGATGAGCAGTTCTTC. The chain uses TRBV9 and TRBJ2-1; 10 bases match TRBD2. Germline V gene lookup returns CDR1 SGDLS and CDR2 YYNGEE. This CDR3 spans 15 amino acids. Trimming cost V 0 bases and J 8 bases; bases outside gene matches: 5. The full variable domain, with the rest looked up from reference TRBV9 and TRBJ2-1, is DSGVTQTPKHLITATGQRVTLRCSPRSGDLSVYWYQQSLDQGLQFLIQYYNGEERAKGNILERFSAQQFPDLHSELNLSSLELGDSALYFCASSVEASGGDEQFFGPGTRLTVL.

The chain couples TRBV19 to TRBJ2-1; D perhaps matches TRBD2 (6 bases). Germline CDR1 LNHDA, CDR2 SQIVND (reference sequence). The CDR3 is 15 amino acids. The germline V and J ends were trimmed by 10 bases and 0 bases, with 16 bases remaining between them. Here the CDR3 reads CATTQDGSSYNEQFF. CDR3 in DNA: TGTGCCACCACCCAGGACGGGAGCTCCTACAATGAGCAGTTCTTC.

The chain combines TRBV2 with TRBJ1-5; D is undetermined. The length of the CDR3 is 14 residues. V lost 4 bases to trimming and J lost 0 bases, with 7 bases between them. Germline CDR1 SNHLY, CDR2 FYNNEI. The DNA of the CDR3 is TGTGCCAGCAGTGTGCGCTATAGCAATCAGCCCCAGCATTTT. Its protein is CASSVRYSNQPQHF. Complete variable domain (other parts from reference TRBV2 and TRBJ1-5): EPEVTQTPSHQVTQMGQEVILRCVPISNHLYFYWYRQILGQKVEFLVSFYNNEISEKSEIFDDQFSVERPDGSNFTLKIRSTKLEDSAMYFCASSVRYSNQPQHFGDGTRLSIL.

The J gene is TRBJ1-4, the V gene TRBV25-1, with 7 nucleotides matching TRBD1. The junction had 3 bases not matched to a gene; V was cut back by 8 bases and J by 0 bases. Germline CDR1 reads MGHDK; CDR2 reads SYGVNS. The CDR3 is 14 residues long. CDR3 loop: CASQGGPTNEKLFF. CDR3 bases: TGTGCCAGCCAGGGGGGCCCAACTAATGAAAAACTGTTTTTT. The variable domain in full, with the rest retrieved from reference TRBV25-1 and TRBJ1-4, is EADIYQTPRYLVIGTGKKITLECSQTMGHDKMYWYQQDPGMELHLIHYSYGVNSTEKGDLSSESTVSRIRTEHFPLTLESARPSHTSQYLCASQGGPTNEKLFFGSGTQLSVL.

The chain recombines TRBV5-1 with TRBJ2-5; TRBD2 aligns across 7 bases. Germline trimming cut 1 base from V and 5 bases from J; bases unmatched to any gene: 2. CDR1 is SGHRS, CDR2 YFSETQ, per germline. This CDR3 is built from 13 residues. CDR3: CASSLRLAETQYF. As DNA, the CDR3 is TGCGCCAGCAGCTTGCGACTAGCCGAGACCCAGTACTTC.